This T cell receptor (beta chain) was sequenced in a study of cytomegalovirus exposure and HLA in healthy donors. A note on this clone: Its cognate antigen is unknown.

Study findings and constraints: Reports credit the classifier with highly specific, highly sensitive diagnosis of cytomegalovirus status.

The PCR employed 60 Vbeta primers together with 13 Jbeta primers. Profiling relied on immunoSEQ multiplex PCR, and the TCRdb table lists in-frame clones only, not all of them. Among about 120,000 clones listed, roughly four fifths were seen once. The V gene lost 7 bases and the J gene lost 9 bases, with 22 bases spanning the gap. Looked up from germline, CDR1 is SEHNR and CDR2 is FQNEAQ (reference sequence). The CDR3 has 15 residues. The sample consisted of PBMCs. The sequence was collected from a woman aged 18-29 years in good health and CMV-seronegative. This chain links TRBV7-9 with TRBJ2-1; possibly TRBD2 for D (6 bases). The CDR3 region is CASKMAGSQWGEQFF. CDR3 DNA: TGTGCCAGCAAAATGGCGGGATCCCAATGGGGTGAGCAGTTCTTC. Full variable domain (outside the CDR3, taken from reference TRBV7-9 and TRBJ2-1): DTGVSQNPRHKITKRGQNVTFRCDPISEHNRLYWYRQTLGQGPEFLTYFQNEAQLEKSRLLSDRFSAERPKGSFSTLEIQRTEQGDSAMYLCASKMAGSQWGEQFFGPGTRLTVL.